These T cell receptor beta chains were read from a single sample in a study of T cell changes during pregnancy in multiple sclerosis. Sequencing was performed with immunoSEQ multiplex PCR; in TCRdb, only in-frame clones are kept and a portion is missing. The table lists approximately 90,000 clones, more than 85% of them singletons. The source material was peripheral blood, sampled in the first trimester of pregnancy. The receptors were gathered from a female donor with multiple sclerosis, enrolled in a pregnancy study. Both conserved end residues are part of each CDR3. The D gene is left open where the match is weak. The size field is filled for only some rows; it gives once, few, many or a size class.

TRBD1,TRBJ2-4,.,TRBV28,CASRRTGMGRNIQYF,TGTGCCAGCAGAAGGACAGGGATGGGTAGGAACATTCAGTACTTC
TRBD2,TRBJ2-5,.,TRBV15,CATSPTGGPGQETQYF,TGTGCCACCAGCCCGACGGGGGGGCCGGGACAAGAGACCCAGTACTTC
TRBD2,TRBJ2-7,.,TRBV28,CASKAGLAAYEQYF,TGTGCCAGCAAGGCGGGACTAGCGGCCTACGAGCAGTACTTC
TRBD1,TRBJ2-1,.,TRBV29-1,CSSGTGDAGEQFF,TGCAGTTCCGGGACAGGGGACGCGGGTGAGCAGTTCTTC
.,TRBJ2-5,.,TRBV14,CASRPNYGSKETQYF,TGTGCCAGCAGGCCGAATTACGGGAGCAAGGAGACCCAGTACTTC
.,TRBJ1-4,.,TRBV5-1,CASSQGHTEKLFF,TGCGCCAGCAGCCAGGGGCACACTGAAAAACTGTTTTTT
.,TRBJ2-6,.,TRBV4-3,CASSLDRLSGANVLTF,TGCGCCAGCAGCCTTGACAGGTTAAGTGGGGCCAACGTCCTGACTTTC
TRBD2,TRBJ2-2,.,TRBV6-1,CASRGLAGTGELFF,TGTGCCAGCAGGGGACTAGCAGGGACCGGGGAGCTGTTTTTT
.,TRBJ2-1,.,TRBV5-1,CASRESSSYNEQFF,TGCGCCAGCAGGGAGTCCAGCTCCTACAATGAGCAGTTCTTC
TRBD1,TRBJ2-2,few,TRBV28,CASSLGQGETGELFF,TGTGCCAGCAGCCTTGGACAGGGAGAAACCGGGGAGCTGTTTTTT
.,TRBJ1-5,.,TRBV4-1,CASSQTGDGPQHF,TGCGCCAGCAGCCAAACGGGGGATGGGCCCCAGCATTTT
TRBD1,TRBJ2-7,.,TRBV18,CASSGDREYEQYF,TGTGCCAGCTCAGGGGACAGGGAATACGAGCAGTACTTC
.,TRBJ2-5,.,TRBV9,CASSVGQGQETQYF,TGTGCCAGCAGCGTTGGTCAGGGTCAAGAGACCCAGTACTTC
.,TRBJ2-1,.,TRBV6-6,CASSLDTYNEQFF,TGTGCCAGCAGTTTGGACACCTACAATGAGCAGTTCTTC
.,TRBJ2-5,.,TRBV5-4,CASSSPGLHGTETQYF,TGTGCCAGCAGCTCCCCAGGACTACACGGAACAGAGACCCAGTACTTC
TRBD2,TRBJ2-7,.,TRBV2,CASLMGGIGEQYF,TGTGCCAGCCTTATGGGGGGGATTGGGGAGCAGTACTTC
.,TRBJ2-1,.,TRBV29-1,CSVEGSGEQFF,TGCAGCGTTGAGGGTAGCGGTGAGCAGTTCTTC
.,TRBJ2-1,.,TRBV2,CASSEGLLSGENNEQFF,TGTGCCAGCAGTGAAGGGTTGCTCTCGGGGGAAAACAATGAGCAGTTCTTC
TRBD1,TRBJ2-1,.,TRBV6-5,CASSSKYGQGANEQFF,TGTGCCAGCAGTTCAAAGTATGGACAGGGGGCAAATGAGCAGTTCTTC
.,TRBJ1-1,.,TRBV7-6,CASSLERGNTEAFF,TGTGCCAGCAGCTTAGAACGGGGGAACACTGAAGCTTTCTTT
.,TRBJ1-2,.,TRBV5-8,CASSLGWAENGYTF,TGTGCCAGCAGCTTGGGTTGGGCCGAAAATGGCTACACCTTC
TRBD2,TRBJ2-5,once,TRBV6-6,CASSPAGGSETQYF,TGTGCCAGCAGCCCGGCCGGGGGGTCAGAGACCCAGTACTTC
.,TRBJ1-3,once,TRBV4-1,CASSQVSGVGNTIYF,TGCGCCAGCAGCCAAGTATCGGGGGTTGGAAACACCATATATTTT
TRBD1,TRBJ2-3,.,TRBV5-6,CASSRDRGITDTQYF,TGTGCCAGCAGCCGTGACAGGGGGATAACAGATACGCAGTATTTT
.,TRBJ2-1,many,TRBV28,CASSLHPQGGEQFF,TGTGCCAGCAGTTTACACCCGCAGGGAGGAGAGCAGTTCTTC
TRBD1,TRBJ1-1,.,TRBV19,CASSVYTGVNTEAFF,TGTGCCAGTAGTGTATATACAGGGGTTAACACTGAAGCTTTCTTT
.,TRBJ1-1,.,TRBV15,CATSRVRNTEAFF,TGTGCCACCAGCAGAGTCAGGAACACTGAAGCTTTCTTT
TRBD2,TRBJ2-2,.,TRBV28,CASSFHRGVGLAGGNGELFF,TGTGCCAGCAGTTTCCACAGGGGGGTCGGACTAGCGGGAGGTAACGGGGAGCTGTTTTTT
.,TRBJ2-1,.,TRBV7-2,CASSSGLEQFF,TGTGCCAGCAGCTCCGGACTAGAGCAGTTCTTC
TRBD1,TRBJ1-3,.,TRBV30,CASGQPRNTIYF,TGTGCCTCGGGACAGCCTCGGAACACCATATATTTT
.,TRBJ2-2,few,TRBV6-1,CASSERRGSGTGELFF,TGTGCCAGCAGTGAACGGAGGGGCAGCGGGACCGGGGAGCTGTTTTTT
.,TRBJ1-1,.,TRBV9,CASSVALGDTEAFF,TGTGCCAGCAGCGTAGCCCTCGGAGACACTGAAGCTTTCTTT
.,TRBJ1-3,once,TRBV6-6,CAGSREGVGGNTIYF,TGTGCCGGTTCTCGGGAAGGCGTCGGTGGAAACACCATATATTTT
TRBD2,TRBJ2-1,once,TRBV30,CAWGGSGARGDNEQFF,TGTGCCTGGGGGGGTAGCGGGGCACGGGGAGATAATGAGCAGTTCTTC
TRBD2,TRBJ2-1,.,TRBV5-4,CASSLRLAGGYYNEQFF,TGTGCCAGCAGCTTACGACTAGCGGGAGGGTATTACAATGAGCAGTTCTTC
TRBD2,TRBJ2-1,.,TRBV11-2,CASSPGTSNNEQFF,TGTGCCAGCAGTCCCGGGACTAGCAACAATGAGCAGTTCTTC
.,TRBJ2-1,.,TRBV4-3,CASSQEVQGRDNEQFF,TGCGCCAGCAGCCAAGAGGTCCAGGGCCGAGACAATGAGCAGTTCTTC
.,TRBJ2-1,.,TRBV5-8,CASSQEVLQGYNEQFF,TGTGCCAGCAGTCAAGAGGTACTACAGGGCTACAATGAGCAGTTCTTC
.,TRBJ1-4,few,TRBV29-1,CSVEEPRGEKLFF,TGCAGCGTTGAAGAACCCCGGGGTGAAAAACTGTTTTTT
TRBD2,TRBJ2-2,few,TRBV5-1,CASSPGTSGAAGELFF,TGCGCCAGCAGCCCAGGGACTAGCGGAGCCGCCGGGGAGCTGTTTTTT
.,TRBJ1-2,.,TRBV5-8,CASSFRTDPTNYGYTF,TGTGCCAGCAGCTTCAGGACAGATCCAACTAACTATGGCTACACCTTC
.,TRBJ1-1,many,TRBV4-1,CASSQGYGSSEAFF,TGCGCCAGCAGCCAAGGGTACGGGTCGTCTGAAGCTTTCTTT
.,TRBJ2-7,.,TRBV4-1,CASSPGQSDLREQYF,TGCGCCAGCAGCCCCGGACAGTCGGATTTACGGGAGCAGTACTTC
TRBD1,TRBJ1-2,.,TRBV25-1,CASREDRMRGYTF,TGTGCCAGCAGGGAGGACAGGATGCGAGGCTACACCTTC
TRBD2,TRBJ2-2,.,TRBV5-1,CASSQKAGGSGELFF,TGCGCCAGCAGCCAGAAAGCGGGAGGTTCCGGGGAGCTGTTTTTT
.,TRBJ1-1,.,TRBV5-1,CASSLDSGDTEAFF,TGCGCCAGCAGCTTGGATTCAGGGGACACTGAAGCTTTCTTT
TRBD1,TRBJ1-4,.,TRBV7-9,CASSGVAGTVNEKLFF,TGTGCCAGCAGCGGAGTTGCCGGGACAGTGAATGAAAAACTGTTTTTT
TRBD1,TRBJ2-1,.,TRBV5-6,CASSLIRTGESEQFF,TGTGCCAGCAGCCTAATCCGGACAGGGGAATCTGAGCAGTTCTTC
TRBD2,TRBJ2-2,once,TRBV28,CASSSPATSGRALITGELFF,TGTGCCAGCAGTTCCCCGGCGACTAGCGGGAGGGCCCTCATCACCGGGGAGCTGTTTTTT
.,TRBJ1-6,.,TRBV28,CASRDTGRGNSPLHF,TGTGCCAGCAGGGACACAGGGAGAGGAAATTCACCCCTCCACTTT
TRBD2,TRBJ2-5,.,TRBV19,CASSHERGRTYQETQYF,TGTGCCAGTAGTCATGAGCGGGGCCGAACGTACCAAGAGACCCAGTACTTC
TRBD2,TRBJ2-1,once,TRBV18,CASSPGGRNSYNEQFF,TGTGCCAGCTCACCGGGGGGGAGAAACTCCTACAATGAGCAGTTCTTC
TRBD2,TRBJ2-1,.,TRBV27,CASSLLSGARGEQFF,TGTGCCAGCAGTTTACTTAGCGGGGCGCGGGGTGAGCAGTTCTTC
.,TRBJ1-1,.,TRBV16,CASSQEENTEAFF,TGTGCCAGCAGCCAAGAGGAAAACACTGAAGCTTTCTTT
.,TRBJ2-2,.,TRBV19,CASSIVAGLNTGELFF,TGTGCCAGTAGTATTGTGGCAGGGTTAAACACCGGGGAGCTGTTTTTT
.,TRBJ1-5,few,TRBV9,CASSRQGGNQPQHF,TGTGCCAGCAGCCGTCAAGGGGGCAATCAGCCCCAGCATTTT
.,TRBJ1-2,.,TRBV27,CASSSSAGLGYTF,TGTGCCAGCAGTTCATCTGCAGGGTTAGGCTACACCTTC
TRBD2,TRBJ2-1,once,TRBV9,CASSVRGSGGNNEQFF,TGTGCCAGCAGCGTAAGAGGTAGCGGGGGGAACAATGAGCAGTTCTTC
TRBD1,TRBJ1-3,.,TRBV6-4,CASSDSVGGRGQAGNTIYF,TGTGCCAGCAGTGACTCGGTGGGGGGCAGGGGGCAGGCTGGAAACACCATATATTTT
TRBD1,TRBJ1-3,.,TRBV19,CASRDRGSGNTIYF,TGTGCCAGTAGGGACAGGGGATCCGGAAACACCATATATTTT